This T cell receptor (beta chain) was found in a study of vaccination effects on CD4 cells after COVID-19. Turning to the study itself: At 16 days and one week before vaccination, a couple of convalescent patients gave samples.

Pools of viral peptides were used by the ViraFEST assay to expand antigen-specific CD4+ T cells ahead of sequencing. At the end of around eleven days of culture, CD4+ T cells were isolated. PCR-confirmed SARS-CoV-2 infection occurred in the person between March and December 2020. Assay used: immunoSEQ multiplex PCR; TCRdb lists only in-frame clones, some missing. This repertoire shows 55,000 or so clones, roughly 77% found once; its top ten account for around 5.5%. With respect to this clone: Antigen unknown.

Study observations and caveats: Both infection-induced and vaccine-induced clones contracted markedly at late post-vaccination timepoints. Convalescent patients were scarce, and early post-infection timepoints were absent.

CDR1 is KGHDR and CDR2 is SFDVKD in the germline V gene. The CDR3 is made up of 15 amino acids. V lost 4 bases, J lost 4 bases, and 4 bases stayed unmatched. This material consisted of CD4+ T cells from PBMCs cultured with HIV peptides, taken before COVID-19 vaccination. Subset here: HIV-1 Nef peptide pool negative control/reference culture. The chain carries TRBV24-1 and TRBJ2-5, with TRBD2 matching 11 bases. The clonotype comes from a human donor who had a prior SARS-CoV-2 infection. CDR3 loop: CATSDAGTSGETQYF. Written as DNA, the CDR3 is TGTGCCACCAGTGACGCCGGGACTAGCGGAGAGACCCAGTACTTC.